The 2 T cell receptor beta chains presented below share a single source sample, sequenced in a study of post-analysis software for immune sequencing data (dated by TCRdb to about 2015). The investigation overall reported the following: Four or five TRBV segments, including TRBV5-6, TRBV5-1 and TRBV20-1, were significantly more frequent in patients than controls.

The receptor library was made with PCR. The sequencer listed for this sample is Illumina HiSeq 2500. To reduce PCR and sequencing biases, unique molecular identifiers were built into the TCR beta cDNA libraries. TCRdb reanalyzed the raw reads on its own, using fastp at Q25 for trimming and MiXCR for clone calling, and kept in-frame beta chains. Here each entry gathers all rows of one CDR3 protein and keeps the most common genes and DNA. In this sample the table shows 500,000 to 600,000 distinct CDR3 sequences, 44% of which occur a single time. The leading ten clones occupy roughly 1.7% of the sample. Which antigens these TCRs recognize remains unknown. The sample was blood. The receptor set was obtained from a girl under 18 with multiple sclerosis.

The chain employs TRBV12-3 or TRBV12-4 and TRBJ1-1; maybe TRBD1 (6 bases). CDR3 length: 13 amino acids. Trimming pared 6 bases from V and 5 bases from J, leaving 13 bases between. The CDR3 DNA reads TGTGCCAGCAGGGACCTACAGGGAACTGAAGCTTTCTTT. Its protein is CASRDLQGTEAFF.

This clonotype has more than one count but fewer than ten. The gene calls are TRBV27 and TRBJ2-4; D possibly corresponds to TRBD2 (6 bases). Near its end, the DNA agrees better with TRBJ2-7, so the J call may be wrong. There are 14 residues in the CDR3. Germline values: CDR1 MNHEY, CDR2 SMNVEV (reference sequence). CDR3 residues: CASSSVGGTYEQYF. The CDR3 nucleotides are TGTGCCAGCAGTTCGGTCGGAGGGACCTACGAGCAGTACTTC.